This T cell receptor (beta chain) is from a study of shared clonotypes between healthy human individuals. On this clone itself: This sample includes further DNA sequences coding for the same CDR3.

The germline CDR1 and CDR2 sequences are GTSNPN and SVGIG (reference sequence). Trimming left V 0 bases short and J 0 bases short, with 6 bases between. The CDR3 covers 13 residues. Naive-designated CD8 cells lacked CD45RO, were positively enriched for CCR7, and omitted terminally differentiated effector memory CD45RA+ cells. TCRdb's table, derived via immunoSEQ multiplex PCR, lists solely in-frame clones and lacks some. The data show some 600,000 clones, 96% seen once. The chain recombines TRBV30 with TRBJ2-7; tentatively, D is TRBD1 (6 bases). The sample taken for sequencing was naive CD8+ T cells sorted from blood. The TCR comes from a young woman in good health. Here the CDR3 DNA reads TGTGCCTGGAGTGTGGACAGCTCCTACGAGCAGTACTTC. Its translation: CAWSVDSSYEQYF.